These T cell receptor beta chains were read from a single sample in a study of Graves' ophthalmopathy and Graves' hyperthyroidism. TCRdb reprocessed the multiplex PCR reads via MiXCR and lists one record per CDR3 protein. Of fewer than 600,000 distinct CDR3 sequences in the sample, approximately 14% are singletons; the top ten hold 9.5% to 10%. The sample taken for sequencing was blood. All receptors come from a woman aged 25 to 39 with Graves' ophthalmopathy. Each CDR3 is given with its conserved first and last residue. Each record gives: D gene, J gene, clone size, V gene, CDR3 protein, CDR3 DNA. D genes are given only for firm matches. Size tells how often a clone was seen (once, few, many) or the class of an expanded clone, and some rows leave it out.

>-|TRBJ2-7|-|TRBV30
CAWSGLAARDGMGPYEQYF
TGTGCCTGGAGTGGTCTCGCCGCCCGGGACGGAATGGGCCCTTACGAGCAGTACTTC
>TRBD2|TRBJ2-1|many|TRBV28
CASSELAVYNEQFF
TGTGCCAGCAGTGAACTAGCGGTATACAATGAGCAGTTCTTC
>-|TRBJ2-6|many|TRBV6-1
CASSERFSGANVLTF
TGTGCCAGCAGTGAACGGTTTTCTGGGGCCAACGTCCTGACTTTC
>TRBD2|TRBJ2-2|many|TRBV12-3/TRBV12-4
CASSWTSGGGGELFF
TGTGCCAGCAGTTGGACTAGCGGGGGAGGCGGGGAGCTGTTTTTT
>TRBD2|TRBJ2-7|many|TRBV28
CASKNTGGYEQYF
TGTGCCAGCAAGAACACGGGGGGGTACGAGCAGTACTTC
>-|TRBJ2-7|many|TRBV27
CASSWGPQNYEQYF
TGTGCCAGCAGTTGGGGGCCGCAAAACTACGAGCAGTACTTC
>-|TRBJ1-5|few|TRBV18
CASSPMDPSQGNQPQHF
TGTGCCAGCTCACCAATGGACCCCTCTCAGGGCAATCAGCCCCAGCATTTT
>TRBD1|TRBJ1-5|-|TRBV28
CASSLSAGTGGDQHF
TGTGCCAGCAGCCTATCTGCGGGGACAGGGGGCGACCAGCATTTT
>-|TRBJ2-7|many|TRBV30
CAWSGLGDIVMSYEQYF
TGTGCCTGGAGTGGGCTAGGGGATATCGTAATGAGCTACGAGCAGTACTTC
>TRBD2|TRBJ2-7|many|TRBV10-3
CAISESTSGRPYEQYF
TGTGCCATCAGTGAGTCGACTAGCGGGAGGCCCTACGAGCAGTACTTC
>TRBD1|TRBJ2-5|few|TRBV19
CASSVLGTGETQYF
TGTGCCAGTAGTGTTCTCGGGACAGGGGAGACCCAGTACTTC
>TRBD1|TRBJ2-6|-|TRBV12-3/TRBV12-4
CASSDRGVAGANVLTF
TGTGCCAGCAGTGACAGGGGGGTCGCTGGGGCCAACGTTCTGACTTTC
>TRBD1|TRBJ1-2|many|TRBV14
CASSQEVGQTSGYTF
TGTGCCAGCAGCCAAGAGGTGGGACAGACCAGTGGCTACACCTTC
>-|TRBJ2-5|many|TRBV5-1
CASSKTVYQETQYF
TGCGCCAGCAGCAAGACTGTGTACCAAGAGACCCAGTACTTC
>-|TRBJ2-7|many|TRBV4-3
CASSQEGVFYEQHF
TGCGCCAGCAGCCAAGAAGGGGTTTTCTACGAGCAGCACTTC
>-|TRBJ1-2|many|TRBV7-8
CASSLGAGGSSNYGYTF
TGTGCCAGCAGCTTAGGCGCGGGGGGTTCGTCTAACTATGGCTACACCTTC
>-|TRBJ1-5|many|TRBV30
CAWGARGDQPQHF
TGTGCCTGGGGGGCTAGGGGGGATCAGCCCCAGCATTTT
>TRBD2|TRBJ2-5|-|TRBV14
CASSPSGRVGETQYF
TGTGCCAGCAGCCCTAGCGGGAGAGTGGGAGAGACCCAGTACTTC
>TRBD1|TRBJ2-7|many|TRBV6-5
CASSSVPTGGRSGQYF
TGTGCCAGCAGTTCCGTTCCGACAGGGGGTAGGAGTGGGCAGTACTTC
>TRBD1|TRBJ2-7|-|TRBV3-1
CASSQGGQGRSYEQYF
TGTGCCAGCAGCCAAGGGGGACAGGGTCGATCCTACGAGCAGTACTTC
>TRBD1|TRBJ2-6|few|TRBV2
CASRQGYSGANVLTF
TGTGCCAGTAGACAGGGTTACTCTGGGGCCAACGTCCTGACTTTC
>TRBD1|TRBJ2-7|-|TRBV20-1
CSALDREYGNYEQYF
TGCAGTGCTCTGGACAGGGAATATGGCAACTACGAGCAGTACTTC
>-|TRBJ2-6|-|TRBV13
CASSPGQSGANVLTF
TGTGCCAGCAGCCCCGGACAGTCTGGGGCCAACGTCCTGACTTTC
>-|TRBJ2-7|many|TRBV11-2
CASSRWRAYEQYF
TGTGCCAGCAGCCGATGGAGGGCCTACGAGCAGTACTTC
>TRBD1|TRBJ2-5|many|TRBV6-2/TRBV6-3
CASSSGTGLGTQYF
TGTGCCAGCAGCTCCGGGACAGGGTTAGGGACCCAGTACTTC
>-|TRBJ1-1|few|TRBV30
CAWTGLNTEAFF
TGTGCCTGGACCGGCCTGAACACTGAAGCTTTCTTT
>-|TRBJ2-7|-|TRBV3-1
CASSSGLLSSYEQYF
TGTGCCAGCAGCTCCGGACTCCTTAGCTCCTACGAGCAGTACTTC